The present T cell receptor (beta chain) was sequenced within a study of T-cell reconstitution after alpha-beta-depleted transplantation in children. Study conclusions and caveats: A year post-transplant, T-cell counts and diversity derived mostly from newly produced T cells. Reportedly, only several hundred clones from non-depleted graft cells drove alpha-beta T-cell counts at about two months.

It was with unique molecular identifiers that the TCRbeta library was prepared. Using its own MiXCR run on the PCR reads, TCRdb lists one record per CDR3 protein. Of approximately 350,000 distinct CDR3 sequences in the sample, 15% to 20% were seen once. Concerning this clonotype: The target antigen is unknown.

Deletions cut 7 bases from V and 0 bases from J, with 13 bases between. There are 14 residues in the CDR3. The germline CDR1 and CDR2 sequences are SQVTM and ANQGSEA. The source is a male patient aged 2-15 years who had a stem cell transplant for acute lymphoblastic leukemia, so the T cells may come from the graft donor. The chain recombines TRBV29-1 with TRBJ2-1; D may be TRBD1 (5 bases). The sequencing here drew on PBMCs, mostly from graft donor cells, taken 360 days after TCRalphabeta/CD19-depleted stem cell transplant. This chain's CDR3 is CSAETASSYNEQFF. In DNA form, the CDR3 reads TGCAGCGCAGAGACAGCCAGCTCCTACAATGAGCAGTTCTTC.